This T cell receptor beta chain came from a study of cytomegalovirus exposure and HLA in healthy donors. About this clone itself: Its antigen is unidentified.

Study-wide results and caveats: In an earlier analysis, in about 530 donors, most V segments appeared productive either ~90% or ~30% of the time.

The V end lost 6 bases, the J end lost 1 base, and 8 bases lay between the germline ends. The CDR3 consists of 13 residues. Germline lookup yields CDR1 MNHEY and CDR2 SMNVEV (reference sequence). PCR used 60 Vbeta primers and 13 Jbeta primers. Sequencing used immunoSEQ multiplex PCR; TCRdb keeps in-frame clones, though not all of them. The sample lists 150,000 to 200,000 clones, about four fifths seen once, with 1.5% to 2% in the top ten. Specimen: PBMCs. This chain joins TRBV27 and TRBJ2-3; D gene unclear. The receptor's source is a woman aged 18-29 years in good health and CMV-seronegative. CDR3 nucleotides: TGTGCCAGCAGGGCTTCCGGCACAGATACGCAGTATTTT. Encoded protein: CASRASGTDTQYF.